This is a list of T cell receptor beta chains from one sample in a study of T-cell memory formation after mild COVID-19. TCRdb ran MiXCR on the 5' RACE reads and lists one entry per CDR3 protein. Seen here are about 340,000 distinct CDR3 sequences, 10% to 15% observed once, and the top ten hold roughly a fifth. What was sequenced was PBMCs or a T cell subset sorted from them (not recorded which). These receptors were collected from a man younger than 35 who had mild COVID-19 (a few samples of this study predate the infection). Cell type and time point are not known. CDR3s include the opening cysteine and the closing phenylalanine or tryptophan. The order of the fields is clone size, J gene, D gene, V gene, CDR3 DNA, CDR3 protein. A D gene is named only where the DNA matches it firmly. Not all rows give a size; the values are once, few, many and, for expanded clones, a class.

NA,TRBJ1-3,NA,TRBV4-1,TGCGCCAGCAGCGACCCGACTGGAAACACCATATATTTT,CASSDPTGNTIYF
few,TRBJ1-2,NA,TRBV19,TGTGCCAGTCATGCACAGGAGAGGGATGGCTACACCTTC,CASHAQERDGYTF
many,TRBJ1-1,NA,TRBV29-1,TGCAGCGTTCAGGGGACTGGGTCTGAAGCTTTCTTT,CSVQGTGSEAFF
NA,TRBJ2-3,TRBD2,TRBV27,TGTGCCAGCAGTTCCTACCTCGGGGGGGGCCGTGGAGATACGCAGTATTTT,CASSSYLGGGRGDTQYF
many,TRBJ2-3,NA,TRBV7-3,TGTGCCAGCAGCTTCGGGCTTAGCACAGATACGCAGTATTTT,CASSFGLSTDTQYF
NA,TRBJ1-5,NA,TRBV4-3,TGCGCCAGCAGCCAAGATGTGACTGTTGCTTTTCAGCCCCAGCATTTT,CASSQDVTVAFQPQHF
many,TRBJ2-3,NA,TRBV20-1,TGCAGTGCTAGAGATCACCTAGCGTCCTCAGCCGGTCCGTATTTT,CSARDHLASSAGPYF
few,TRBJ1-2,NA,TRBV12-3/TRBV12-4,TGTGCCAGCAGCGCAGGGATAATGGCTAACTATGGCTACACCTTC,CASSAGIMANYGYTF
NA,TRBJ2-5,NA,TRBV5-1,TGCGCCAGCAGCTTGGAACATCTCGAGACCCAGTACTTC,CASSLEHLETQYF
NA,TRBJ1-6,TRBD1,TRBV3-1,TGTGCCAGCAGCCAGGAAGACAGGGTCAATTCACCCCTCCACTTT,CASSQEDRVNSPLHF
NA,TRBJ1-4,NA,TRBV2,TGTGCCAGCAGTGGTATTCAGGCCAGCGATGAAAAACTGTTTTTT,CASSGIQASDEKLFF
NA,TRBJ2-5,TRBD2,TRBV20-1,TGCAGTGCTAGAGACCCCATAGCGGGGGATAGGGAGACCCAGTACTTC,CSARDPIAGDRETQYF
few,TRBJ2-1,NA,TRBV19,TGTGCCAGTAGTATCGATGGCAGAGACTACAATGAGCAGTTCTTC,CASSIDGRDYNEQFF
NA,TRBJ2-2,NA,TRBV9,TGTGCCAGCAGCACTTCCCGGGAGAGGGGAACCGGGGAGCTGTTTTTT,CASSTSRERGTGELFF
NA,TRBJ2-2,NA,TRBV14,TGTGCCAGCAGTCGGCGCCCCGACGGGAGCGGGGAGCTGTTTTTT,CASSRRPDGSGELFF
NA,TRBJ1-5,NA,TRBV7-2,TGTGCCAGCAGCTTCGGGTTTTTGCAGCCCCAGCATTTT,CASSFGFLQPQHF
NA,TRBJ1-6,NA,TRBV20-1,TGCAGTGCTAGGTTGTTGGGGAATGGTAATTCACCCCTCCACTTT,CSARLLGNGNSPLHF
NA,TRBJ2-3,TRBD2,TRBV5-6,TGTGCCAGCAGCTTGGCCAGTAGCGGGGGGTACACAGATACGCAGTATTTT,CASSLASSGGYTDTQYF
many,TRBJ1-1,NA,TRBV5-1,TGCGCCAGCATGGGGAACACTGAAGCTTTCTTT,CASMGNTEAFF
many,TRBJ2-3,TRBD2,TRBV5-5,TGTGCCAGCAGCTTTGTAGCGGGGGCCCAGAGCACAGATACGCAGTATTTT,CASSFVAGAQSTDTQYF
many,TRBJ1-5,TRBD1,TRBV7-2,TGTGCCAGCAGCTTAGACAGGGGGGGTCAGCCCCAGCATTTT,CASSLDRGGQPQHF
NA,TRBJ1-1,NA,TRBV5-1,TGCGCCAGCAGCTTGTTTAACGGGAATGAAGCTTTCTTT,CASSLFNGNEAFF
NA,TRBJ2-5,NA,TRBV24-1,TGTGCCACCAGCCTAAGGGGGCCGGGGGACCAAGAGACCCAGTACTTC,CATSLRGPGDQETQYF
NA,TRBJ1-3,TRBD1,TRBV15,TGTGCCACCAGCAGTATGCAGGGGGCTGGAAACACCATATATTTT,CATSSMQGAGNTIYF
NA,TRBJ1-2,NA,TRBV6-1,TGTGCCAGCAGTGAAGGGACAGCCGATACCTATGGCTACACCTTC,CASSEGTADTYGYTF
few,TRBJ1-1,NA,TRBV25-1,TGTGCCAGCAGACAGGGTTTTGGGGGAGCTTTCTTT,CASRQGFGGAFF
NA,TRBJ1-5,NA,TRBV2,TGTGCCAGCGGTCAGGCCGGGAGGAATCAGCCCCAGCATTTT,CASGQAGRNQPQHF
few,TRBJ1-1,TRBD1,TRBV5-1,TGCGCCAGCACCGAACAGGGGGCAAACACTGAAGCTTTCTTT,CASTEQGANTEAFF
NA,TRBJ1-4,NA,TRBV28,TGTGCCAGCCGGGACCGGGAGGCTAATGAAAAACTGTTTTTT,CASRDREANEKLFF
NA,TRBJ1-2,NA,TRBV6-2/TRBV6-3,TGTGCCAGCAGTCCGACCCGGGGCGGCTACACCTTC,CASSPTRGGYTF
few,TRBJ2-2,NA,TRBV9,TGTGCCAGCAGCGTAAGAGGGGTGTCCGGGGAGCTGTTTTTT,CASSVRGVSGELFF
few,TRBJ2-1,NA,TRBV5-5,TGTGCCAGCAGACGCGGACAGCCCTACAATGAGCAGTTCTTC,CASRRGQPYNEQFF
few,TRBJ1-2,NA,TRBV5-1,TGCGCCAGCAGCTTAGTCCCTCCTTCTTATGGCTACACCTTC,CASSLVPPSYGYTF
NA,TRBJ2-7,NA,TRBV7-2,TGTGCCAGCAGCCCTCGGGGGAGCTGGTACGAGCAGTACTTC,CASSPRGSWYEQYF
few,TRBJ1-4,NA,TRBV18,TGTGCCAGCTCACCACCAATGACCCGGAATGAAAAACTGTTTTTT,CASSPPMTRNEKLFF
NA,TRBJ2-3,TRBD2,TRBV24-1,TGTGCCACCGCGGGGGGGCCTGGAGATACGCAGTATTTT,CATAGGPGDTQYF
few,TRBJ2-3,NA,TRBV24-1,TGTGCCACCAGTGATACTGGTCGGGGCGCAGATACGCAGTATTTT,CATSDTGRGADTQYF
many,TRBJ2-3,TRBD2,TRBV9,TGTGCCAGCAGCGCCCCCGGGACTAGCGGGGGAATCACAGATACGCAGTATTTT,CASSAPGTSGGITDTQYF
NA,TRBJ1-3,NA,TRBV4-3,TGCGCCAGCAGCCAAGAGGGTTGGTGGGCGCCTGGAAACACCATATATTTT,CASSQEGWWAPGNTIYF
NA,TRBJ2-7,NA,TRBV12-5,TGTGCTAGTGGTTTGGACGACTACACCGGGGGAGCATTC,CASGLDDYTGGAF
NA,TRBJ1-3,NA,TRBV27,TGTGCCAGCAGTCATGGAAACACCATATATTTT,CASSHGNTIYF
few,TRBJ1-2,TRBD1,TRBV11-2,TGTGCCAGCAGCACAGGGGGCTATGGCTACACCTTC,CASSTGGYGYTF
few,TRBJ2-7,NA,TRBV6-5,TGTGCCAGCAGCCTAGGAAGCGCCGGCGAGCAGTACTTC,CASSLGSAGEQYF
few,TRBJ2-5,NA,TRBV12-3/TRBV12-4,TGTGCCAGCAGTTCTGAGGGGGTCCAAGAGACCCAGTACTTC,CASSSEGVQETQYF
NA,TRBJ1-2,NA,TRBV5-6,TGTGCCAGCAGCTTGGACCGCTCTATGGGCTACACCTTC,CASSLDRSMGYTF
few,TRBJ1-2,NA,TRBV7-2,TGTGCCAGCAGCCGACCGGTGGTGGGTGGCTACACCTTC,CASSRPVVGGYTF
once,TRBJ1-2,NA,TRBV12-3/TRBV12-4,TGTGCCAGCAGTTTGGTTTCCTTCAGCTACACCTTC,CASSLVSFSYTF
few,TRBJ2-7,NA,TRBV6-5,TGTGCCAGCAGTTGGGGCCCGGGGACCCAATACGAGCAGTACTTC,CASSWGPGTQYEQYF
few,TRBJ2-2,TRBD1,TRBV28,TGTGCCAGCAGTCGACAGGGGGGAACCGGGGAGCTGTTTTTT,CASSRQGGTGELFF
NA,TRBJ1-1,NA,TRBV6-5,TGTGCCAGCAGTTACTTCCGGGGGACTGAAGCTTTCTTT,CASSYFRGTEAFF
NA,TRBJ2-4,NA,TRBV11-2,TGTGCCAGCAGCTTAGATCTAGCCAAAAACATTCAGTACTTC,CASSLDLAKNIQYF
many,TRBJ2-7,TRBD2,TRBV10-3,TGTGCCATCAGTGAGTGGGGCGGGGGGCCGCACGAGCAGTACTTC,CAISEWGGGPHEQYF